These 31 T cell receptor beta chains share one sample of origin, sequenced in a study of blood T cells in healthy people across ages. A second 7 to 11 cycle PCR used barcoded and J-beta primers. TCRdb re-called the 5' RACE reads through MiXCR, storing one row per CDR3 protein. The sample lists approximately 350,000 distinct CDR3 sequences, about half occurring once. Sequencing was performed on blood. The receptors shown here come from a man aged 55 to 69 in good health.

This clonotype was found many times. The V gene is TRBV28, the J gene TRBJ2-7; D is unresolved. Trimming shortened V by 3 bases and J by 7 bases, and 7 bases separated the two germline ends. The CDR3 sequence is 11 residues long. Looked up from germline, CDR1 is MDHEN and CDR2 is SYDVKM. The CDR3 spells CASSFLKEQYF. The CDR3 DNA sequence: TGTGCCAGCAGTTTCCTTAAGGAGCAGTACTTC. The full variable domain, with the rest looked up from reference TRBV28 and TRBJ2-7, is DVKVTQSSRYLVKRTGEKVFLECVQDMDHENMFWYRQDPGLGLRLIYFSYDVKMKEKGDIPEGYSVSREKKERFSLILESASTNQTSMYLCASSFLKEQYFGPGTRLTVT.

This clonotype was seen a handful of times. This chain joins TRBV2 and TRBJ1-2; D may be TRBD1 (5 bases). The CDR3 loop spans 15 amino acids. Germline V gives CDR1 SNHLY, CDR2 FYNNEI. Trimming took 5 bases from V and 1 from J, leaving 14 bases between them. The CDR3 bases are TGTGCCAGCAGTCGAGGGGCAGGAGATAACTATGGCTACACCTTC. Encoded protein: CASSRGAGDNYGYTF.

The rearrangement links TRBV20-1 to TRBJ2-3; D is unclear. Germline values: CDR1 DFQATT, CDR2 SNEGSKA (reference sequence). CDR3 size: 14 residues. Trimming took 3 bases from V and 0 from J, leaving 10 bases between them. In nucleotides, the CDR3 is TGCAGTGCTAGGAAGGACGCCAGCACAGATACGCAGTATTTT. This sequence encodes CSARKDASTDTQYF.

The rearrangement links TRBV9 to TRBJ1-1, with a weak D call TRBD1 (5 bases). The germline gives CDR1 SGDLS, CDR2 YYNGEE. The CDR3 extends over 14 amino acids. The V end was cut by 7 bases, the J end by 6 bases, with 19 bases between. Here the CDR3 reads CASVPHRAGAEAFF. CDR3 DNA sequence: TGTGCCAGCGTTCCCCACCGGGCGGGGGCTGAAGCTTTCTTT.

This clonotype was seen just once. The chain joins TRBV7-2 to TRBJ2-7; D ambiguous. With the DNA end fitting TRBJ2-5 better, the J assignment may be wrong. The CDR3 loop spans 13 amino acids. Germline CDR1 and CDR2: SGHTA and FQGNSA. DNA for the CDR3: TGTGCCAGCAGCCCCCCGACTGTAGAGACCCAGTACTTC. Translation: CASSPPTVETQYF.

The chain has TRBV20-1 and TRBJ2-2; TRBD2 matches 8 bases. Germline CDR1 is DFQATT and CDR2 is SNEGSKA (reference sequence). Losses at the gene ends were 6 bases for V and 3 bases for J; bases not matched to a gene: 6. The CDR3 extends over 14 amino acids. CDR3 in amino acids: CSAGTRDYTGELFF. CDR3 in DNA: TGCAGTGCCGGGACTAGAGATTACACCGGGGAGCTGTTTTTT.

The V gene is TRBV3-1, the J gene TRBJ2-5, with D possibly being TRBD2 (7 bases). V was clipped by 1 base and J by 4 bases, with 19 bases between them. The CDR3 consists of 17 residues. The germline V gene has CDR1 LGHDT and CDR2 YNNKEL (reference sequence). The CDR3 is CASSQGSWRGRGETQYF. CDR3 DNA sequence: TGTGCCAGCAGCCAAGGATCTTGGCGGGGGCGGGGAGAGACCCAGTACTTC.

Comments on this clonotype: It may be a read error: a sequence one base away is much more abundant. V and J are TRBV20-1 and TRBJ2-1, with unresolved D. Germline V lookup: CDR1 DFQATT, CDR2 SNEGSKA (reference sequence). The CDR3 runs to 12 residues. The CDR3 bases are TGCCGTGCTAAGGGATTCTACAATGAGCAGTTCTTC. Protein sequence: CRAKGFYNEQFF.

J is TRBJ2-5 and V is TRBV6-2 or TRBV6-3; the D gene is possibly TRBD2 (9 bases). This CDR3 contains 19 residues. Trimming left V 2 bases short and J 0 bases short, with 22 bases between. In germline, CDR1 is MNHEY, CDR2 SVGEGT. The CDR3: CASSYPAGGWTGYQETQYF. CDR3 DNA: TGTGCCAGCAGTTACCCAGCGGGGGGCTGGACAGGGTACCAAGAGACCCAGTACTTC.

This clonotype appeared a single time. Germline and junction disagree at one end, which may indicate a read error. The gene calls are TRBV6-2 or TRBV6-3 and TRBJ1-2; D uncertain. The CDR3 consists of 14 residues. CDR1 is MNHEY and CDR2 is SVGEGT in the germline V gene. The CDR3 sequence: CASIYLPTYYGYTF. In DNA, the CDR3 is TGTGCCAGCATTTACTTGCCCACCTACTATGGCTACACCTTC.

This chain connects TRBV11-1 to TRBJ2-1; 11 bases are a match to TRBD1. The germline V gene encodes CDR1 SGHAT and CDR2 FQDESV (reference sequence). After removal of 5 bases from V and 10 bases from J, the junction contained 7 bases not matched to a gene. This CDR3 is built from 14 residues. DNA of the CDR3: TGTGCCAGCAGCACGGGACAGGGGGGTCGGGAGCAGTTCTTC. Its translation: CASSTGQGGREQFF.

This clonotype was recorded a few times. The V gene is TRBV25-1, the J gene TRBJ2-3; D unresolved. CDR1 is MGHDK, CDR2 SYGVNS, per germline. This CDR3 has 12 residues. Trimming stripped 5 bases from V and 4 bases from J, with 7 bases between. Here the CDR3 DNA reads TGTGCCAGCAGTTATAGCCCAGATACGCAGTATTTT. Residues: CASSYSPDTQYF.

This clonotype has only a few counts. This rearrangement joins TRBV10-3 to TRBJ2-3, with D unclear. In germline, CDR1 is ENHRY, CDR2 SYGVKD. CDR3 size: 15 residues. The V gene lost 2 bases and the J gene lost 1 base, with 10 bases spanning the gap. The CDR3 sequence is CAISEGFPRTDTQYF. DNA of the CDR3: TGTGCCATCAGTGAGGGGTTTCCCCGCACAGATACGCAGTATTTT.

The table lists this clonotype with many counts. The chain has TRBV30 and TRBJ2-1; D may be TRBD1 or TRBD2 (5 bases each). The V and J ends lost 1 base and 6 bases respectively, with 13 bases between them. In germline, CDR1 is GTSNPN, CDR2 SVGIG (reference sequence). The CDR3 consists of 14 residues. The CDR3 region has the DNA TGTGCCTGGAGTGACGGGACCCCAGGCAATGAGCAGTTCTTC. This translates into CAWSDGTPGNEQFF.

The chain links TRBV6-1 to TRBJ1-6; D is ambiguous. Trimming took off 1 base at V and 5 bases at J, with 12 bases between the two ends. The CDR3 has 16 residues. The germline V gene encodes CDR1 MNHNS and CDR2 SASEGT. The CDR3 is CASSEGWTGDNSPLHF. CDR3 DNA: TGTGCCAGCAGTGAAGGATGGACCGGGGATAATTCACCCCTCCACTTT.

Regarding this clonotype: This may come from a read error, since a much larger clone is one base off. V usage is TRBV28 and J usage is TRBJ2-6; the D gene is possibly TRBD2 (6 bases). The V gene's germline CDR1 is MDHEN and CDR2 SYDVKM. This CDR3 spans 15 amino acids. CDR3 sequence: CACSLPGAGANVLTF. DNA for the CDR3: TGTGCCTGCAGTTTACCGGGGGCTGGGGCCAACGTCCTGACTTTC.

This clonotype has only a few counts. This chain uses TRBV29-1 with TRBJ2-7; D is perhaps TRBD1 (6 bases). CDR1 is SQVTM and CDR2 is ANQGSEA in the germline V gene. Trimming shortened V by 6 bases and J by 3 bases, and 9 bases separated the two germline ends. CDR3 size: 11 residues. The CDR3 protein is CSVWTVYEQYF. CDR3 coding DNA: TGCAGCGTCTGGACAGTCTACGAGCAGTACTTC.

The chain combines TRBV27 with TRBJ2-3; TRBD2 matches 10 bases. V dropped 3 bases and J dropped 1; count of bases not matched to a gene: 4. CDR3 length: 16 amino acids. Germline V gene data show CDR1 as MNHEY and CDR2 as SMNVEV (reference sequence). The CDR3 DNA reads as TGTGCCAGCAGTTTCCGGACTAGCGGTGGCACAGATACGCAGTATTTT. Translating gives CASSFRTSGGTDTQYF.

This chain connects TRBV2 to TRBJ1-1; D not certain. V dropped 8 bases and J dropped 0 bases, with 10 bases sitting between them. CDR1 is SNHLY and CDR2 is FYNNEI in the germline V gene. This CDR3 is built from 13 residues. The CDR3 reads CASRVDVNTEAFF. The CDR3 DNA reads TGTGCCAGCCGGGTGGACGTGAACACTGAAGCTTTCTTT. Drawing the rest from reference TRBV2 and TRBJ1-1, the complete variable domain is EPEVTQTPSHQVTQMGQEVILRCVPISNHLYFYWYRQILGQKVEFLVSFYNNEISEKSEIFDDQFSVERPDGSNFTLKIRSTKLEDSAMYFCASRVDVNTEAFFGQGTRLTVV.

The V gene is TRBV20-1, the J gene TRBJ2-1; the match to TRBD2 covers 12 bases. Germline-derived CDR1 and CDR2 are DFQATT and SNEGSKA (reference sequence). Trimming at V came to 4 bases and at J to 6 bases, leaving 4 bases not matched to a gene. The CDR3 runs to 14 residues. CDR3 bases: TGCAGTGCTATTGCGGGACTAGCGGGCAATGAGCAGTTCTTC. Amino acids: CSAIAGLAGNEQFF.

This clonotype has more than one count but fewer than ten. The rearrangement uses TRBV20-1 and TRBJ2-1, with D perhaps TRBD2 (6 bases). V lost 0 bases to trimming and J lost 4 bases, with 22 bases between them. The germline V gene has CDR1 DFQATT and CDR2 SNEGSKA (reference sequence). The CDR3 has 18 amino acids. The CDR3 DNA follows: TGCAGTGCTAGAGATCGGGGGTCGGGCACTGGGGGATACAATGAGCAGTTCTTC. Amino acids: CSARDRGSGTGGYNEQFF.

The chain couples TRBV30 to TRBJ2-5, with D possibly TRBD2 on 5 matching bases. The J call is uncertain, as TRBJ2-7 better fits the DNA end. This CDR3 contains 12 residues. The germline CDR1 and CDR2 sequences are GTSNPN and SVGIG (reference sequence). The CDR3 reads CAWSAGWGEQYF. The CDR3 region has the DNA TGTGCCTGGAGTGCGGGATGGGGCGAGCAGTACTTC.

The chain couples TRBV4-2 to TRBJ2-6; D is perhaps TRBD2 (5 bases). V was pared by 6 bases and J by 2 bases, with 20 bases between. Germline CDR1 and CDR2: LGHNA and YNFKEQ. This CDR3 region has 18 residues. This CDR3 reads CASSQDRTAGTGANVLTF. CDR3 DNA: TGTGCCAGCAGTCAGGACCGGACTGCGGGTACTGGGGCCAACGTCCTGACTTTC.

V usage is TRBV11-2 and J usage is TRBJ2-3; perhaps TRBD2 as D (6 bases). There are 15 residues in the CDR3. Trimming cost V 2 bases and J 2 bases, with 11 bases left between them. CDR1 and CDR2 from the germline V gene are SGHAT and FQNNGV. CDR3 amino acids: CASSLNWGLTDTQYF. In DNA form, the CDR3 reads TGTGCCAGCAGCTTAAATTGGGGACTCACAGATACGCAGTATTTT. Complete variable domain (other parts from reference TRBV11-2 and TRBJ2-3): EAGVAQSPRYKIIEKRQSVAFWCNPISGHATLYWYQQILGQGPKLLIQFQNNGVVDDSQLPKDRFSAERLKGVDSTLKIQPAKLEDSAVYLCASSLNWGLTDTQYFGPGTRLTVL.

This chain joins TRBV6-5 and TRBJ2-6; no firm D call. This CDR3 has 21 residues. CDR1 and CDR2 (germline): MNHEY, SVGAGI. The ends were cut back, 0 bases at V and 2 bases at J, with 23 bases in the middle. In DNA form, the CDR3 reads TGTGCCAGCAGTTACTCGGGCGACGGTCGGATCTTCGGCCCTGGGGCCAACGTCCTGACTTTC. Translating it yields CASSYSGDGRIFGPGANVLTF.

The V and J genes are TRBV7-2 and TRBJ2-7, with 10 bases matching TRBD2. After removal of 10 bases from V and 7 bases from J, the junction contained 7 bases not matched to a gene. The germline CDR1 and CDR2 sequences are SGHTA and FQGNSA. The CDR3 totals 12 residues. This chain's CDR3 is CATRLAGGEQYF. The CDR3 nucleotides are TGTGCCACCCGACTAGCGGGTGGTGAGCAGTACTTC.

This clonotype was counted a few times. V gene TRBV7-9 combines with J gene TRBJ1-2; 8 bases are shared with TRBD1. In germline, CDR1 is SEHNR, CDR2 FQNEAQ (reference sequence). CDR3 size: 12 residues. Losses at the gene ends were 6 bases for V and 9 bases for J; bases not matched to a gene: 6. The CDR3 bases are TGTGCCAGCAGGCACAGGGGGGATAGCTACACCTTC. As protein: CASRHRGDSYTF.

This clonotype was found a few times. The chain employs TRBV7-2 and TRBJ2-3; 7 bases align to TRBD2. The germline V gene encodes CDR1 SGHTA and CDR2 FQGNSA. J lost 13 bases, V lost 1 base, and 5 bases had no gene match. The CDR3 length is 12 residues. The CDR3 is CASSLGAGKEYF. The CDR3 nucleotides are TGTGCCAGCAGCTTAGGAGCGGGAAAAGAGTATTTT.

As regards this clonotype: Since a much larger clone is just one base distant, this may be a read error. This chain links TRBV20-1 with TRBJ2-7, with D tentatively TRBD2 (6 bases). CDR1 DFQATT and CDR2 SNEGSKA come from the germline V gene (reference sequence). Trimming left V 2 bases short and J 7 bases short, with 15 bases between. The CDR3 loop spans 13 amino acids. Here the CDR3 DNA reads TGCAGTGCTAGATTAGCGGAGCGGCGTGAGCAGTACTTC. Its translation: CSARLAERREQYF.

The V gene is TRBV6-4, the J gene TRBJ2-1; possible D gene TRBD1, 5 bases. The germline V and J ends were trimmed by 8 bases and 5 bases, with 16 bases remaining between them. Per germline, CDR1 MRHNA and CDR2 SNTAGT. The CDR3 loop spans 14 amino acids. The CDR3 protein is CASQPPLGDNEQFF. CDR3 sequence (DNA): TGTGCCAGCCAACCCCCGCTAGGGGACAATGAGCAGTTCTTC.

The CDR3 region has the DNA TGTGCCAGCAGTTCCGCTATGCGGGGGGGCTGGGGGTTCACAGATACGCAGTATTTT. As protein: CASSSAMRGGWGFTDTQYF. The V gene is TRBV27, the J gene TRBJ2-3; 9 bases align to TRBD2. Germline V CDR1 and CDR2: MNHEY, SMNVEV (reference sequence). The CDR3 totals 19 residues. Trimming cost V 4 bases and J 2 bases; bases outside gene matches: 16.